This TCR beta chain was recorded in a study of blood T cells in healthy people across ages. Findings and caveats of the study: Investigators viewed diversity estimates from one million T cells as underestimates, the study reported. Because sorting was not performed, PBMCs prevented conclusive naive versus antigen-experienced comparison.

Primers used in a second PCR of roughly 7 to 12 cycles were a sample-barcoded 5' primer and a J-beta primer mix. Every sample produced at least 2.5 million CDR3-containing paired-end reads. MiXCR, run by TCRdb on the 5' RACE reads, gives a single entry per CDR3 protein. The table records 600,000 to 800,000 distinct CDR3 sequences, approximately 52% of them present only once. Germline CDR1 SGHTA, CDR2 FQGTGA. This CDR3 contains 14 residues. With 1 base removed from V and 4 bases from J, the gap between germline ends came to 10 bases. This clonotype was detected only a few times. Its specificity is unknown. A read error may explain this, as a much larger clone is one base away.

The TCR was taken from a woman older than 75 in good health. The sample was blood. The V gene is TRBV7-3, the J gene TRBJ2-5; no firm D call. This CDR3 reads CASSLRSTSETQYF. Here the CDR3 DNA reads TGTGCCAGCAGCTTAAGGAGTACATCAGAGACCCAGTACTTC. Together with reference TRBV7-3 and TRBJ2-5, the CDR3 gives the full variable domain: GAGVSQTPSNKVTEKGKYVELRCDPISGHTALYWYRQSLGQGPEFLIYFQGTGAADDSGLPNDRFFAVRPEGSVSTLKIQRTERGDSAVYLCASSLRSTSETQYFGPGTRLLVL.